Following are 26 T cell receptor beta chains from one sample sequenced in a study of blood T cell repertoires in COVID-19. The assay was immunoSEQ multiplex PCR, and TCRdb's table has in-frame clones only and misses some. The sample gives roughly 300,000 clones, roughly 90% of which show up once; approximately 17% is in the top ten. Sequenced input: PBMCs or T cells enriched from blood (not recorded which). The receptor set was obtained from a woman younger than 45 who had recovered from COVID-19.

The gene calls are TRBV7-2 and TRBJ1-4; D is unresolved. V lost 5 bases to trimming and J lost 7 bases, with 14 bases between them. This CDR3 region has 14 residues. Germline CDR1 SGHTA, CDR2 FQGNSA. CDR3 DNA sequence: TGTGCCAGCAGCAGAGGGAGTCCAGGTGAAAAACTGTTTTTT. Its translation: CASSRGSPGEKLFF.

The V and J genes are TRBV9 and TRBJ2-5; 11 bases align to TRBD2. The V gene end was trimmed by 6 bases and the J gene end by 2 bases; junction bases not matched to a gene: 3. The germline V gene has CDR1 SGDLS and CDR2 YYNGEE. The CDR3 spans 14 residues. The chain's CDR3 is CASTRTSGQETQYF. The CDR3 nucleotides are TGTGCCAGCACCAGGACTAGCGGGCAAGAGACCCAGTACTTC.

CDR3 nucleotide sequence: TGTGCCAGCAGCTCAATCAACAGGGCGAACTCCTACGAGCAGTACTTC. It encodes CASSSINRANSYEQYF. This sequence joins TRBV11-3 and TRBJ2-7; D is perhaps TRBD1 (6 bases). CDR1 and CDR2 from the germline V gene are SGHNT and YENEEA. The V and J ends lost 4 bases and 0 bases respectively, with 16 bases between them. This CDR3 spans 16 amino acids.

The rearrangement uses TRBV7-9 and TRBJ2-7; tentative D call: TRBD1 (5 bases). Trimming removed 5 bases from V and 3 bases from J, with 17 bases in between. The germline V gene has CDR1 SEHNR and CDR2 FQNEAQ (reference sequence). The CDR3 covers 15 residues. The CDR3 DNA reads TGTGCCAGCAGCCGCCCACAGGACACTAACTACGAGCAGTACTTC. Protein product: CASSRPQDTNYEQYF.

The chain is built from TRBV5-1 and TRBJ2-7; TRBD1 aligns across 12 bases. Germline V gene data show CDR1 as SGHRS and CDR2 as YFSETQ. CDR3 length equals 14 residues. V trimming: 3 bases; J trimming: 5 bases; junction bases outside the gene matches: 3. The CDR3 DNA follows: TGCGCCAGCAGCTACCGGGACAGGGGGCACGAGCAGTACTTC. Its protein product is CASSYRDRGHEQYF.

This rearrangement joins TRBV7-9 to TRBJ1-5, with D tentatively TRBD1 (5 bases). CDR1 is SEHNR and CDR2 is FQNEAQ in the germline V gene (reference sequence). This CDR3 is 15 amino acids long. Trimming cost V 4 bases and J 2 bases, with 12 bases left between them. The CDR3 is CASSSTTGGNQPQHF. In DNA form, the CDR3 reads TGTGCCAGCAGCTCTACCACGGGGGGCAATCAGCCCCAGCATTTT.

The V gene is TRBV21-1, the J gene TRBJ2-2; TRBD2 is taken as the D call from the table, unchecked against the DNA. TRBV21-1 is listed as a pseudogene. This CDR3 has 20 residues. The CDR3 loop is CASSKDPGLAGRLDTGELFF. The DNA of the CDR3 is TGTGCCAGCAGCAAAGACCCGGGACTAGCGGGAAGATTGGACACCGGGGAGCTGTTTTTT.

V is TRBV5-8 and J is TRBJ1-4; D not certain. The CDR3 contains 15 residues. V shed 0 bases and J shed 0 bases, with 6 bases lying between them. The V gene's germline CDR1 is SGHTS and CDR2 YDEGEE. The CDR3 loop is CASSLERTTNEKLFF. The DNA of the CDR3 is TGTGCCAGCAGCTTGGAGAGAACAACTAATGAAAAACTGTTTTTT.

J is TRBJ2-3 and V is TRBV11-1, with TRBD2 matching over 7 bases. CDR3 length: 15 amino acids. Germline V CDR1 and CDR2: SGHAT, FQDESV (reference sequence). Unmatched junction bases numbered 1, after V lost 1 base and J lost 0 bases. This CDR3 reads CASSLGTSSTDTQYF. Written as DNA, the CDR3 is TGTGCCAGCAGCTTAGGGACTAGTAGCACAGATACGCAGTATTTT.

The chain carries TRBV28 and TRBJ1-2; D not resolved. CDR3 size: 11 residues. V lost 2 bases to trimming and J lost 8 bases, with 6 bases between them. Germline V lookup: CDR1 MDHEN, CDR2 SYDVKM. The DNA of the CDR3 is TGTGCCAGCAGTTTACGCGTCGGCTACACCTTC. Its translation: CASSLRVGYTF.

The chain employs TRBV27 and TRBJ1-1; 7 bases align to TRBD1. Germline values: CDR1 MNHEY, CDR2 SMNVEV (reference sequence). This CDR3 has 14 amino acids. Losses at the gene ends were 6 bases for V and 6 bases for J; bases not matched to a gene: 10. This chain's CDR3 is CASRLTGTEAEAFF. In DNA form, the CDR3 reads TGTGCCAGCAGGCTAACCGGGACAGAGGCTGAAGCTTTCTTT.

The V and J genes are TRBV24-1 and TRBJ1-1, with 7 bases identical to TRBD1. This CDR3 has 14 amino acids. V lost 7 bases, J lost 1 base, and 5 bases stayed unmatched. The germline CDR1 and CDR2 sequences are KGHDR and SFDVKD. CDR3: CATRDRQGNTEAFF. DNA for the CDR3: TGTGCCACCAGAGACAGACAGGGGAACACTGAAGCTTTCTTT.

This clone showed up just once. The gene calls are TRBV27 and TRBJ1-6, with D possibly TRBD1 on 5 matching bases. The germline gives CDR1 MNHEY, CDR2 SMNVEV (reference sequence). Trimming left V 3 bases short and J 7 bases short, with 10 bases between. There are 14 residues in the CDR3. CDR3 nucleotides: TGTGCCAGCAGTTTTTCAGGGCTCAATTCACCCCTCCACTTT. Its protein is CASSFSGLNSPLHF.

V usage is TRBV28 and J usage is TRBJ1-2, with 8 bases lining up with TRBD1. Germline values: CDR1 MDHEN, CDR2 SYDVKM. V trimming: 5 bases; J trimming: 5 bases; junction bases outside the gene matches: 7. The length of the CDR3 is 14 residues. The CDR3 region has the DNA TGTGCCAGCAGTCAGGGCCAGGGGGCATATGGCTACACCTTC. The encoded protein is CASSQGQGAYGYTF.

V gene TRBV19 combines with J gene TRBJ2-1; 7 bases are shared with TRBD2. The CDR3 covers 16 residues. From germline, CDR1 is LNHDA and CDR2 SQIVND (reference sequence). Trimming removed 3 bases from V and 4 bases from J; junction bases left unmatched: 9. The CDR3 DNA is TGTGCCAGTAGTATCGCGAGCGGGACCCTATACAATGAGCAGTTCTTC. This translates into CASSIASGTLYNEQFF. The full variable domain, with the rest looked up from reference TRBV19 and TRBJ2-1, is DGGITQSPKYLFRKEGQNVTLSCEQNLNHDAMYWYRQDPGQGLRLIYYSQIVNDFQKGDIAEGYSVSREKKESFPLTVTSAQKNPTAFYLCASSIASGTLYNEQFFGPGTRLTVL.

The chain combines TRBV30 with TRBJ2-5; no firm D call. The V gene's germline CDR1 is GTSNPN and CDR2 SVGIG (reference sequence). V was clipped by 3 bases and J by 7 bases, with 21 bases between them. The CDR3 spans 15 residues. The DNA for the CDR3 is TGTGCCTGGAGGGTAACATTTTCCCAGGCAGGGACCCAGTACTTC. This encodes CAWRVTFSQAGTQYF.

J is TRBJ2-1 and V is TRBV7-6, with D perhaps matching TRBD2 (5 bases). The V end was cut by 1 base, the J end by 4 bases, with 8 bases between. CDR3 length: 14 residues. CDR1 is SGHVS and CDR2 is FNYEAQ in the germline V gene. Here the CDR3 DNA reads TGTGCCAGCAGCTTAGACGGGGATTACAATGAGCAGTTCTTC. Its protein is CASSLDGDYNEQFF.

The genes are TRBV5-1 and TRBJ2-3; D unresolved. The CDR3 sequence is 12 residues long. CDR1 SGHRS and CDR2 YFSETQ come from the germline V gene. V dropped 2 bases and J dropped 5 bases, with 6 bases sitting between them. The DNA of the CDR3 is TGCGCCAGCAGCTTCCAGGAAGATACGCAGTATTTT. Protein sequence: CASSFQEDTQYF. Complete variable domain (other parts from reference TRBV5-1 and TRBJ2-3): KAGVTQTPRYLIKTRGQQVTLSCSPISGHRSVSWYQQTPGQGLQFLFEYFSETQRNKGNFPGRFSGRQFSNSRSEMNVSTLELGDSALYLCASSFQEDTQYFGPGTRLTVL.

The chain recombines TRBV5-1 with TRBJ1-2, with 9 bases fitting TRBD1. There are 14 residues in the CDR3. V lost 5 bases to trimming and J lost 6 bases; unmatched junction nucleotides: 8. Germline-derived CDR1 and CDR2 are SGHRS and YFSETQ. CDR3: CASSLTGGRDGYTF. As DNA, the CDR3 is TGCGCCAGCAGTTTGACAGGGGGGAGAGATGGCTACACCTTC.

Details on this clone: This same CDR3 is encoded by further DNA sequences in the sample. As DNA, the CDR3 is TGTGCCAGCAGCTTAGGGGGCGTAGAGACCCAGTACTTC. Protein product: CASSLGGVETQYF. This chain connects TRBV11-3 to TRBJ2-5; the D gene is possibly TRBD1 (5 bases). Germline V CDR1 and CDR2: SGHNT, YENEEA. The CDR3 has 13 amino acids. V was shortened by 1 base and J by 4 bases, with 7 bases between the two germline ends.

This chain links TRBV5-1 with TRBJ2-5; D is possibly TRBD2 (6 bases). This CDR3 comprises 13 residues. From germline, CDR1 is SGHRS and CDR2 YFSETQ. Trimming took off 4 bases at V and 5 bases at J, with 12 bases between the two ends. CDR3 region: CASSGTPGETQYF. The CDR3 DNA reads TGCGCCAGCAGCGGGACTCCCGGGGAGACCCAGTACTTC. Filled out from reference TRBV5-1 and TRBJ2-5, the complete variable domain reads KAGVTQTPRYLIKTRGQQVTLSCSPISGHRSVSWYQQTPGQGLQFLFEYFSETQRNKGNFPGRFSGRQFSNSRSEMNVSTLELGDSALYLCASSGTPGETQYFGPGTRLLVL.

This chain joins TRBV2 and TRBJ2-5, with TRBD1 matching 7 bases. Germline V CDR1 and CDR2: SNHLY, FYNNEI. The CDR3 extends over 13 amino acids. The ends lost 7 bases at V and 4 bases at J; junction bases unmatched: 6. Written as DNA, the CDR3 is TGTGCCAGCACTTTTTACAGGGGAGAGACCCAGTACTTC. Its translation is CASTFYRGETQYF.

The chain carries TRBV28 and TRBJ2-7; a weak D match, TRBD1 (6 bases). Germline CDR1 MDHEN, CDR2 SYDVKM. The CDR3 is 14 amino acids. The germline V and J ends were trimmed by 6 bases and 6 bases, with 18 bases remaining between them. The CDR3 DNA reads TGTGCCAGCAGAGGGGTCAGGGGATTGGGCGAGCAGTACTTC. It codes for CASRGVRGLGEQYF.

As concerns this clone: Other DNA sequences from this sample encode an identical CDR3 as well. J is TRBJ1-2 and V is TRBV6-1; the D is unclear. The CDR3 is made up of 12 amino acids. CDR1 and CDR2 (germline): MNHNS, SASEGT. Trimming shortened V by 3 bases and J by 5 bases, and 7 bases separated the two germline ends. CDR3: CASSDRGYGYTF. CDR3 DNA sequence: TGTGCCAGCAGTGATCGAGGTTATGGCTACACCTTC.

The DNA of the CDR3 is TGTGCCAGCAGTTACTCGGGGGGGCAAAGAGGAGCTTTCTTT. Protein sequence: CASSYSGGQRGAFF. This rearrangement joins TRBV6-5 to TRBJ1-1; possibly TRBD1 for D (6 bases). CDR3 length: 14 amino acids. CDR1 and CDR2 from the germline V gene are MNHEY and SVGAGI. Trimming shortened V by 0 bases and J by 10 bases, and 15 bases separated the two germline ends.

The CDR3 DNA reads TGCAGCGTTGAAAGGGGTGGAGGCACAGATACGCAGTATTTT. This encodes CSVERGGGTDTQYF. The V gene is TRBV29-1, the J gene TRBJ2-3; D may be TRBD1 (5 bases). The CDR3 covers 14 residues. V gave up 2 bases and J gave up 1 base, with 10 bases separating them. Germline CDR1 SQVTM, CDR2 ANQGSEA.